This TCR beta chain was documented in a study of T cell clones after liver transplantation. Study summary: Third-party-reactive TCRbeta sequences from pre-transplant mixed lymphocyte reactions served as antigen-independent comparators. Three of eight recipients were HCV-positive; others had non-autoimmune, non-viral indications. Study-wide results and caveats: Circulating graft-donor-reactive CD4 TCRbeta sequences fell significantly post-transplant in most of the 8 subjects. Rather than being deleted, graft donor-reactive T cells may have moved into the graft.

Sequencing was performed with immunoSEQ multiplex PCR; in TCRdb, only in-frame clones are kept and a portion is missing. Of 85,000 to 110,000 clones listed, roughly 80% are singletons. About this clone itself: Its cognate antigen is unknown.

The CDR3 runs 14 residues. V lost 3 bases, J lost 3 bases, and 9 bases lay in between. Germline lookup yields CDR1 SGDLS and CDR2 YYNGEE. The chain couples TRBV9 to TRBJ2-2; D tentatively reads TRBD1 or TRBD2 (5 bases each). The sequence derives from a human patient who received a liver transplant. The T cells may come from the graft donor. This material consisted of CD4+ T cells from blood, taken around 44 months after liver transplant. Written as DNA, the CDR3 is TGTGCCAGCAGCGCCTGGGGGTACACCGGGGAGCTGTTTTTT. It is translated as CASSAWGYTGELFF.